A selection of T cell receptor beta chains follows, all from one sample in a study of regulatory T cells in long-lasting Graves disease. TCRdb re-derived calls from the multiplex PCR reads in MiXCR, one entry per CDR3 protein. The sample holds approximately 470,000 distinct CDR3 sequences, about a sixth seen once. The same sample was also studied in work on T cells in Graves' hyperthyroidism and ophthalmopathy.

Here the sequenced sample was peripheral blood mononuclear cells (PBMCs), taken at new diagnosis, from a patient treated with antithyroid drugs. These receptors were taken from a man between 40 and 49 years old with Graves disease. Both conserved end residues are part of each CDR3. The order of the fields is J gene, CDR3 length, V gene, clone size, D gene, CDR3 DNA, CDR3 protein. A D gene is named only where the DNA matches it firmly. Clone size is stated in some rows and not others, as once, few, many or a class when expanded.

J: TRBJ1-5
length: 11
V: TRBV28
size: many
D: -
DNA: TGTGCCAGCGGGTTCAATCAGCCCCAGCATTTT
CDR3: CASGFNQPQHF

J: TRBJ1-2
length: 14
V: TRBV12-5
size: -
D: -
DNA: TGTGCTAGTGGTTTTGGCGGGGGCGGCTATGGCTACACCTTC
CDR3: CASGFGGGGYGYTF

J: TRBJ2-5
length: 15
V: TRBV3-1
size: many
D: TRBD2
DNA: TGTGCCAGCAGCCGGGACTACCAACGTCAGGAGACCCAGTACTTC
CDR3: CASSRDYQRQETQYF

J: TRBJ2-2
length: 14
V: TRBV19
size: few
D: TRBD1
DNA: TGTGCCAGTAGTATAGTGACGGGACAGGGGGAGCTGTTTTTT
CDR3: CASSIVTGQGELFF

J: TRBJ2-7
length: 16
V: TRBV11-3
size: many
D: TRBD1
DNA: TGTGCCAGCAGCCCACTACCGGGACAGGGGGAGTACGAGCAGTACTTC
CDR3: CASSPLPGQGEYEQYF

J: TRBJ1-1
length: 16
V: TRBV27
size: many
D: -
DNA: TGTGCCAGCAGCTTCAAACCCGGGGGGTTTAGCACTGAAGCTTTCTTT
CDR3: CASSFKPGGFSTEAFF

J: TRBJ2-7
length: 17
V: TRBV5-1
size: -
D: TRBD2
DNA: TGCGCCAGCAGCTACTGGACTAGCGGGAGTTTTAACTACGAGCAGTACTTC
CDR3: CASSYWTSGSFNYEQYF

J: TRBJ2-3
length: 14
V: TRBV20-1
size: many
D: -
DNA: TGCAGTGCTAGAGACCCTCAGGGGACAGATACGCAGTATTTT
CDR3: CSARDPQGTDTQYF

J: TRBJ2-1
length: 18
V: TRBV11-2
size: many
D: TRBD1
DNA: TGTGCCAGCAGCTTGCGGGACAGGGGGCCTTCACACAACAATGAGCAGTTCTTC
CDR3: CASSLRDRGPSHNNEQFF

J: TRBJ2-3
length: 15
V: TRBV29-1
size: -
D: TRBD2
DNA: TGCAGCGTAACCACGTCCGGGACTAGAACAGATACGCAGTATTTT
CDR3: CSVTTSGTRTDTQYF

J: TRBJ2-3
length: 17
V: TRBV27
size: many
D: -
DNA: TGTGCCAGCACCCCGAAAGCAATAGGACAGAGGACAGATACGCAGTATTTT
CDR3: CASTPKAIGQRTDTQYF

J: TRBJ2-7
length: 13
V: TRBV24-1
size: few
D: -
DNA: TGTGCCACCAGTGACCCCGGACGGTACGAGCAGTACTTC
CDR3: CATSDPGRYEQYF

J: TRBJ2-7
length: 13
V: TRBV19
size: few
D: -
DNA: TGTGCCAGTGGGAGTGCACAAGGAGACGAGCAGTACTTC
CDR3: CASGSAQGDEQYF

J: TRBJ2-1
length: 16
V: TRBV20-1
size: many
D: TRBD2
DNA: TGCAGTGCTCGCGCCTTAGCGGGACTGGGGAGTAATGAGCAGTTCTTC
CDR3: CSARALAGLGSNEQFF

J: TRBJ2-1
length: 14
V: TRBV7-6
size: few
D: TRBD2
DNA: TGTGCCAGCAGCTTAGCGCTAACGAGCGGGAGCCTGTTCTTC
CDR3: CASSLALTSGSLFF

J: TRBJ1-1
length: 13
V: TRBV10-1
size: many
D: -
DNA: TGCGCCAGCAGTGAGTCGCAGCGGACTGAAGCTTTCTTT
CDR3: CASSESQRTEAFF

J: TRBJ2-1
length: 15
V: TRBV7-2
size: -
D: -
DNA: TGTGCCAGCAGGGAAGGGCAGGGGCTGAACAATGAGCAGTTCTTC
CDR3: CASREGQGLNNEQFF

J: TRBJ2-3
length: 17
V: TRBV3-1
size: many
D: TRBD1
DNA: TGTGCCAGCAGCCAAGTCGGCAGGACAGGCGTAACAGATACGCAGTATTTT
CDR3: CASSQVGRTGVTDTQYF

J: TRBJ2-3
length: 15
V: TRBV4-1
size: few
D: -
DNA: TGCGCCAGCAGCCTCCAACTAGGAGTACCAGATACGCAGTATTTT
CDR3: CASSLQLGVPDTQYF

J: TRBJ1-3
length: 14
V: TRBV11-2
size: many
D: -
DNA: TGTGCCAGCAGCCAGGCCCGCTCTGGAAACACCATATATTTT
CDR3: CASSQARSGNTIYF

J: TRBJ2-2
length: 15
V: TRBV7-3
size: many
D: -
DNA: TGTGCCAGCAGCTTAATGGGGGCCTACACCGGGGAGCTGTTTTTT
CDR3: CASSLMGAYTGELFF

J: TRBJ1-4
length: 14
V: TRBV6-2/TRBV6-3
size: -
D: -
DNA: TGTGCCAGCAGTGAATACCTGGGGGCAAAGGAACTGTTTTTT
CDR3: CASSEYLGAKELFF

J: TRBJ2-3
length: 14
V: TRBV29-1
size: few
D: -
DNA: TGCAGTACGACCAGACAGACTAGCACAGATACGCAGTATTTT
CDR3: CSTTRQTSTDTQYF

J: TRBJ2-4
length: 16
V: TRBV3-1
size: -
D: -
DNA: TGTGCCAGCAGCCAAGATCCTGGGCTAGCCAAAAACATTCAGTACTTC
CDR3: CASSQDPGLAKNIQYF

J: TRBJ1-1
length: 12
V: TRBV30
size: many
D: -
DNA: TGTGCCTGGAGTGTACGGCGCTCTGAAGCTTTCTTT
CDR3: CAWSVRRSEAFF

J: TRBJ2-6
length: 16
V: TRBV12-3/TRBV12-4
size: many
D: TRBD1
DNA: TGTGCCAGCAGTTCGACAGGGCCAAGTGGGGCCAACGTCCTGACTTTC
CDR3: CASSSTGPSGANVLTF

J: TRBJ2-1
length: 11
V: TRBV9
size: -
D: -
DNA: TGTGCCAGCAGCGTAGCGGGTGAGCAGTTCTTC
CDR3: CASSVAGEQFF

J: TRBJ1-5
length: 12
V: TRBV20-1
size: many
D: -
DNA: TGCAGCGGTCGCAGGTCAGCACAGCCCCAGCATTTT
CDR3: CSGRRSAQPQHF

J: TRBJ2-5
length: 13
V: TRBV20-1
size: many
D: TRBD2
DNA: TGCAGTGCTAGGGGACTAGCGTCGGAGACCCAGTACTTC
CDR3: CSARGLASETQYF

J: TRBJ2-5
length: 18
V: TRBV6-5
size: -
D: TRBD1
DNA: TGTGCCAGCAGTTACGCGTATCAAACCGGGACAGGGAAGGAGACCCAGTACTTC
CDR3: CASSYAYQTGTGKETQYF

J: TRBJ2-7
length: 16
V: TRBV7-3
size: -
D: -
DNA: TGTGCCAGCAGCTTAAAACCCTGGGACCGGGGGTTCGAGCAGTACTTC
CDR3: CASSLKPWDRGFEQYF

J: TRBJ1-2
length: 15
V: TRBV9
size: -
D: TRBD1
DNA: TGTGCCAGCAGCGGCTTCGTCGACAGGGGTTCTGGCTACACCTTC
CDR3: CASSGFVDRGSGYTF

J: TRBJ2-5
length: 14
V: TRBV5-1
size: many
D: -
DNA: TGCGCCAGCAGCTTGGGGAATACGGCAGAGACCCAGTACTTC
CDR3: CASSLGNTAETQYF

J: TRBJ2-1
length: 15
V: TRBV12-3/TRBV12-4
size: many
D: TRBD2
DNA: TGTGCCAGCAGTCCAAGACTAGCGGGAGGTAATGAGCAGTTCTTC
CDR3: CASSPRLAGGNEQFF

J: TRBJ1-1
length: 13
V: TRBV2
size: many
D: -
DNA: TGTGCCAGCAGTGATGGTGGTCCCTCTGAAGCTTTCTTT
CDR3: CASSDGGPSEAFF

J: TRBJ2-5
length: 19
V: TRBV27
size: many
D: TRBD2
DNA: TGTGCCAGCAGTTTACGTTCCGGGACTAGCGGGAGGGCCGGAGAGACCCAGTACTTC
CDR3: CASSLRSGTSGRAGETQYF

J: TRBJ2-7
length: 12
V: TRBV12-3/TRBV12-4
size: many
D: -
DNA: TGTGCCAGCAGTTGGTCCCGCTACGAGCAGTACTTC
CDR3: CASSWSRYEQYF

J: TRBJ1-1
length: 13
V: TRBV2
size: many
D: -
DNA: TGTGCCAGCAGTGAAAATGGGGTTGCTGAAGCTTTCTTT
CDR3: CASSENGVAEAFF

J: TRBJ2-1
length: 15
V: TRBV20-1
size: many
D: -
DNA: TGCAGTGCTAGAGGAGGCCAAAGCTCCTACAATGAGCAGTTCTTC
CDR3: CSARGGQSSYNEQFF

J: TRBJ1-5
length: 13
V: TRBV30
size: many
D: -
DNA: TGTGCCTGGAGTGTACTTCTGAATCAGCCCCAGCATTTT
CDR3: CAWSVLLNQPQHF

J: TRBJ2-7
length: 15
V: TRBV19
size: many
D: TRBD2
DNA: TGTGCCAGTAGTATGCGGCGGGAGTCGTCCTACGAGCAGTACTTC
CDR3: CASSMRRESSYEQYF

J: TRBJ1-5
length: 15
V: TRBV28
size: many
D: -
DNA: TGTGCCAGCAGTTTTGGCCCTCTAGTGGGTCAGCCCCAGCATTTT
CDR3: CASSFGPLVGQPQHF

J: TRBJ1-5
length: 17
V: TRBV19
size: few
D: -
DNA: TGTGCCAGTTGGGGGGGGTCAGGTTCTGGATATAATCAGCCCCAGCATTTT
CDR3: CASWGGSGSGYNQPQHF

J: TRBJ2-5
length: 12
V: TRBV2
size: few
D: -
DNA: TGTGCCAGCAGTCGGGAGTGGGAGACCCAGTACTTC
CDR3: CASSREWETQYF